This record covers a single T cell receptor (beta chain). This record belongs to a study of blood T cell repertoires in COVID-19. Study context: Collection of acute and convalescent COVID-19 samples took place in the United States, Italy and Spain. Sources were T cells, B-cell-depleted T cells, or PBMCs; the material itself was cDNA or gDNA.

Original data processing: Reference gene primers were amplified, and this amplification served to estimate nucleated cell counts. The data were produced by immunoSEQ multiplex PCR, yet TCRdb's version contains in-frame clones alone and is incomplete. D and trimming come from the DNA, and the V and J calls and clone size come from that table. The data hold 60,000 to 70,000 clones, with approximately 90% observed a single time. V lost 3 bases to trimming and J lost 14 bases, with 11 bases between them. CDR3 length equals 11 residues. Germline lookup yields CDR1 DFQATT and CDR2 SNEGSKA (reference sequence).

The sequenced sample consisted of peripheral blood. The chain combines TRBV20-1 with TRBJ1-6; the D gene is possibly TRBD1 (6 bases). The clonotype was recovered from a human donor in a cohort sampled during active COVID-19. This CDR3 reads CSARTGGALHF. Written as DNA, the CDR3 is TGCAGTGCTAGGACAGGTGGAGCCCTCCACTTT.